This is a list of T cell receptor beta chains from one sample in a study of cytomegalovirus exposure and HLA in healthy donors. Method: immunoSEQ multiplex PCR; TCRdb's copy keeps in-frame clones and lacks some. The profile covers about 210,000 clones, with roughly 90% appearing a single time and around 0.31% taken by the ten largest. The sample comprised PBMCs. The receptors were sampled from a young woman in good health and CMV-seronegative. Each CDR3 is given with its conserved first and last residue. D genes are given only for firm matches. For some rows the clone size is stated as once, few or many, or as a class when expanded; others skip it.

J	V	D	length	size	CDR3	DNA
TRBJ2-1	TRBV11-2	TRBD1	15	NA	CASSLRTGSVGEQFF	TGTGCCAGCAGCCTCCGGACAGGGAGTGTGGGCGAGCAGTTCTTC
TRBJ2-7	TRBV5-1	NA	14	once	CASRQSKESYEQYF	TGCGCCAGCAGACAGTCAAAAGAGTCCTACGAGCAGTACTTC
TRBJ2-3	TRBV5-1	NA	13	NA	CASSLGLEDTQYF	TGCGCCAGCAGCTTGGGCCTAGAAGATACGCAGTATTTT
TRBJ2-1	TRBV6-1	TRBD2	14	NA	CASSVSGPYNEQFF	TGTGCCAGCAGCGTTAGCGGGCCTTACAATGAGCAGTTCTTC
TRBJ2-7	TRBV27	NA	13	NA	CASSLKRTYEQYF	TGTGCCAGCAGTTTGAAGCGGACCTACGAGCAGTACTTC
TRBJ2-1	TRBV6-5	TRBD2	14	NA	CASSSSGRSNEQFF	TGTGCCAGCAGTTCTAGCGGGAGAAGTAATGAGCAGTTCTTC
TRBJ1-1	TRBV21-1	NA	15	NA	CASSKTGIKGTEAFF	TGTGCCAGCAGCAAAACGGGAATAAAGGGCACTGAAGCTTTCTTT
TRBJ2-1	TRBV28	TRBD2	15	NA	CASSRTSGRDNEQFF	TGTGCCAGCAGCCGAACTAGCGGGAGGGACAATGAGCAGTTCTTC
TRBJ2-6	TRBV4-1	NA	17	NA	CASSQGFPGSGANVLTF	TGCGCCAGCAGCCAAGGCTTTCCGGGCTCTGGGGCCAACGTCCTGACTTTC
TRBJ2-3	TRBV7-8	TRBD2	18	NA	CASSSKMGLAGSPDTQYF	TGTGCCAGCAGCTCGAAAATGGGACTAGCGGGGAGTCCAGATACGCAGTATTTT
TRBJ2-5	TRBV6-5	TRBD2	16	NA	CASSYRSGGRYGTQYF	TGTGCCAGCAGTTACAGAAGCGGGGGACGATATGGGACCCAGTACTTC
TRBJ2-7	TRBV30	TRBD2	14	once	CAWEGLAGTYEQYF	TGTGCCTGGGAAGGACTAGCGGGGACCTACGAGCAGTACTTC
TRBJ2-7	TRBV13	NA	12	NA	CASSLSGREQYF	TGTGCCAGCAGCTTATCAGGGCGCGAGCAGTACTTC
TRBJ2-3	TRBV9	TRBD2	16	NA	CASSVLAGGPGDTQYF	TGTGCCAGCAGCGTCCTAGCGGGGGGCCCCGGGGATACGCAGTATTTT
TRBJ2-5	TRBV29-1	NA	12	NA	CSVVSGGETQYF	TGCAGCGTTGTAAGTGGGGGCGAGACCCAGTACTTC
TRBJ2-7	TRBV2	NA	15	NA	CASSPLAGQYYEQYF	TGTGCCAGCAGTCCCTTGGCGGGGCAGTACTACGAGCAGTACTTC
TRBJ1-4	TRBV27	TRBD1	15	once	CASSPGQGWDEKLFF	TGTGCCAGCAGCCCGGGACAGGGGTGGGATGAAAAACTGTTTTTT
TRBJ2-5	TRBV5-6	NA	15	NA	CASSYNTGYQETQYF	TGTGCCAGCAGTTATAATACAGGGTACCAAGAGACCCAGTACTTC
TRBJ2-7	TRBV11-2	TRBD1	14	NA	CASSPGTGGYEQYF	TGTGCCAGCAGCCCCGGGACAGGGGGCTACGAGCAGTACTTC
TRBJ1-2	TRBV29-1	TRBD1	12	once	CSVSDRGGGYTF	TGCAGCGTGTCGGACAGGGGTGGTGGCTACACCTTC
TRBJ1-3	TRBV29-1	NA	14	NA	CSVERQISGNTIYF	TGCAGCGTTGAGAGACAGATCTCTGGAAACACCATATATTTT
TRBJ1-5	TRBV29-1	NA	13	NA	CSVESSRGQPQHF	TGCAGCGTTGAGTCCAGCCGGGGTCAGCCCCAGCATTTT
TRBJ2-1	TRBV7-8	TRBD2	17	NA	CASSLVSSGLGYNEQFF	TGTGCCAGCAGCTTAGTATCTAGCGGACTTGGTTACAATGAGCAGTTCTTC
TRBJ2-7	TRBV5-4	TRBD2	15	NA	CASSLALAGGGEQYF	TGTGCCAGCAGCTTGGCTCTGGCGGGGGGGGGCGAGCAGTACTTC
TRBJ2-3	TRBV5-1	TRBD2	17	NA	CASSFPTSGGAPNTQYF	TGCGCCAGCAGCTTTCCGACTAGCGGGGGGGCACCCAACACGCAGTATTTT
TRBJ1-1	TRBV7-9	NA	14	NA	CASSVLSRETEAFF	TGTGCCAGCAGCGTCCTTTCTCGGGAGACTGAAGCTTTCTTT
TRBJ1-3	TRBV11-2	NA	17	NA	CASSLFSSTLSGNTIYF	TGTGCCAGCAGCTTATTCTCTTCGACACTCTCTGGAAACACCATATATTTT
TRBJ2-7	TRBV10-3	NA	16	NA	CAISEATGSRFYEQYF	TGTGCCATCAGTGAGGCAACCGGGTCCCGATTCTACGAGCAGTACTTC
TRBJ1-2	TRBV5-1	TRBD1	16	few	CASSLSGGYSESGYTF	TGCGCCAGCAGCTTGTCAGGGGGCTACAGTGAGAGTGGCTACACCTTC
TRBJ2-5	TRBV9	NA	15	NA	CASSVGAGWQETQYF	TGTGCCAGCAGCGTAGGGGCGGGTTGGCAAGAGACCCAGTACTTC
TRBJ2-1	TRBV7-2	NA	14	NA	CASSPLRGYNEQFF	TGTGCCAGCAGCCCCCTAAGGGGATACAATGAGCAGTTCTTC